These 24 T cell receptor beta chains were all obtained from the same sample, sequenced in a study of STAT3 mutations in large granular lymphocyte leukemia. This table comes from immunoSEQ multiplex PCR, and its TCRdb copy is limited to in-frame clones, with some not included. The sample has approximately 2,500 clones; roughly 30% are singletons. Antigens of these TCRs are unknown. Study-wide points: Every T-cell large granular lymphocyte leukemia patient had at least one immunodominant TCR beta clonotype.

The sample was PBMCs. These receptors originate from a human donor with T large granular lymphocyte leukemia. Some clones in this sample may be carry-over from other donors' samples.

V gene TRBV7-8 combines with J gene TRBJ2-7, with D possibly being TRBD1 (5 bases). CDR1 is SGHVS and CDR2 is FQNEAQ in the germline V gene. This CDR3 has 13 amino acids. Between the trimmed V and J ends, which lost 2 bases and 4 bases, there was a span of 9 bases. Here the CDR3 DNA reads TGTGCCAGCAGCTTAAGGACACCGTACGAGCAGTACTTC. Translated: CASSLRTPYEQYF.

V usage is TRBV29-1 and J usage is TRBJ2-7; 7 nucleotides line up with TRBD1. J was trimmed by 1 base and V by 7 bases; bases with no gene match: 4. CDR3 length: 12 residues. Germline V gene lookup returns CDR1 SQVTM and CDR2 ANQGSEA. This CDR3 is CSARDRSYEQYF. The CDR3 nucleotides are TGCAGCGCCCGGGACAGATCCTACGAGCAGTACTTC.

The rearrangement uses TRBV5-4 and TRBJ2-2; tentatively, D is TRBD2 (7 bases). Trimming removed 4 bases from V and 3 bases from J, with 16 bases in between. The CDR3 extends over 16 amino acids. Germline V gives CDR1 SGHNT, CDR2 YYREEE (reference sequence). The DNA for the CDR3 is TGTGCCAGCAGCCCCCAAGGGGGGGAATACACCGGGGAGCTGTTTTTT. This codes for CASSPQGGEYTGELFF.

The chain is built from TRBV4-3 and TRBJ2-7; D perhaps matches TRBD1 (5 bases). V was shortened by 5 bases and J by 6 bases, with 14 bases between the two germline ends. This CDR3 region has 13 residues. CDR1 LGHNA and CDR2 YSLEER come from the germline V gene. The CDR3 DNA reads TGCGCCAGCAGCTTTCGCCCAGGGTTCGAGCAGTACTTC. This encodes CASSFRPGFEQYF.

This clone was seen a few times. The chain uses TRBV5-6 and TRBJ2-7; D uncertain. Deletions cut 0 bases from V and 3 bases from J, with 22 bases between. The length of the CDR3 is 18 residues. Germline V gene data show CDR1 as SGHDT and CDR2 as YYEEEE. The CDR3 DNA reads TGTGCCAGCAGCTTGGCCATAGGAGCGAGTACTTTCGGCTACGAGCAGTACTTC. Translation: CASSLAIGASTFGYEQYF.

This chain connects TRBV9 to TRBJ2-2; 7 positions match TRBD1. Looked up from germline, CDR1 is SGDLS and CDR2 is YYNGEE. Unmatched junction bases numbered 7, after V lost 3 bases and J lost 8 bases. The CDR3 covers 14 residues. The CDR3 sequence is CASSATGLVGELFF. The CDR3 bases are TGTGCCAGCAGCGCGACAGGGCTGGTTGGGGAGCTGTTTTTT.

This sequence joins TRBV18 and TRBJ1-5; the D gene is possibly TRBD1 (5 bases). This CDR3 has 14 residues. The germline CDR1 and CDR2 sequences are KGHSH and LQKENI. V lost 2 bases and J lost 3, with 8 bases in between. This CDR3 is CASSPSGDNQPQHF. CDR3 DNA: TGTGCCAGCTCACCATCGGGGGACAATCAGCCCCAGCATTTT.

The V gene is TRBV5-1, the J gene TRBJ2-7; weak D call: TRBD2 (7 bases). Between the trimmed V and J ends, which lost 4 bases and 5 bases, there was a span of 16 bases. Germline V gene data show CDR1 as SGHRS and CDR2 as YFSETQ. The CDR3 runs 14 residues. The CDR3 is CASSPQEGGHEQYF. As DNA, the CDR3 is TGCGCCAGCAGCCCCCAGGAGGGGGGGCACGAGCAGTACTTC.

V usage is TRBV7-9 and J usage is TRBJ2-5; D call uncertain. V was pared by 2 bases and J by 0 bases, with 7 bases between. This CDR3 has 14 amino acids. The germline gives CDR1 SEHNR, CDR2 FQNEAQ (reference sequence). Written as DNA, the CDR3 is TGTGCCAGCAGCTTAACGGGCAACCAAGAGACCCAGTACTTC. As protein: CASSLTGNQETQYF.

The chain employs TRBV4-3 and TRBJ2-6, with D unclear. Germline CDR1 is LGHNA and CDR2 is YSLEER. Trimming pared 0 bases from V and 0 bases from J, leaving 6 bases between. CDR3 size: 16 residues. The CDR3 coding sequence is TGCGCCAGCAGCCAAGATTCGGTCTCTGGGGCCAACGTCCTGACTTTC. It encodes CASSQDSVSGANVLTF.

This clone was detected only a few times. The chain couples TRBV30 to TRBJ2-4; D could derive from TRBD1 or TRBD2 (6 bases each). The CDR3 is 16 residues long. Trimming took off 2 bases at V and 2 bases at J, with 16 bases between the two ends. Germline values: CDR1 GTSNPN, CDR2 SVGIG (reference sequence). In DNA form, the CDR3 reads TGTGCCTGGAGTCAGGACAGCGGGCCGCCCAAAAACATTCAGTACTTC. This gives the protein CAWSQDSGPPKNIQYF.

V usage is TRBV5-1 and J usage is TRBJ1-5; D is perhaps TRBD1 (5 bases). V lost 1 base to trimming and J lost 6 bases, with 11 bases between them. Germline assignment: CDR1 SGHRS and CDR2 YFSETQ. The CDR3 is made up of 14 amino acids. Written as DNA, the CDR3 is TGCGCCAGCAGCTTGTACGGGGCCAGTCAGCCCCAGCATTTT. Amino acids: CASSLYGASQPQHF.

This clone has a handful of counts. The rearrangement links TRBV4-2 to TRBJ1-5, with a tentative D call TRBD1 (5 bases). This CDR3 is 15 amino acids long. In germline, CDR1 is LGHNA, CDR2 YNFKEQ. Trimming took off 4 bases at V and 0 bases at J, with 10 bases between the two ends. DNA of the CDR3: TGTGCCAGCAGCCTGACAGCTTATAGCAATCAGCCCCAGCATTTT. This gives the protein CASSLTAYSNQPQHF.

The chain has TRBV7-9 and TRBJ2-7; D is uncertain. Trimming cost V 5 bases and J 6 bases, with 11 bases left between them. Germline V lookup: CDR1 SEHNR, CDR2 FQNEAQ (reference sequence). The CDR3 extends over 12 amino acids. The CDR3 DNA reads TGTGCCAGCAGCCCAGGCCCAGCCGAGCAGTACTTC. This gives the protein CASSPGPAEQYF.

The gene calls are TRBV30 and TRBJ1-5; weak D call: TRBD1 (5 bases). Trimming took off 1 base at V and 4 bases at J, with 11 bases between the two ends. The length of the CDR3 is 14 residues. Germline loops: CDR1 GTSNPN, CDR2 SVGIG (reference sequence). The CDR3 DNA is TGTGCCTGGAGTGAAACGGGGCATAATCAGCCCCAGCATTTT. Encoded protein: CAWSETGHNQPQHF.

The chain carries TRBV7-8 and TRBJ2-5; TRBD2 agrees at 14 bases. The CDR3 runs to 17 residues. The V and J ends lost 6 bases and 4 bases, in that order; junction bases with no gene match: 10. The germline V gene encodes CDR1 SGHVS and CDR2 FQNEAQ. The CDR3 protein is CASSSNRLAGGPETQYF. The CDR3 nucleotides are TGTGCCAGCAGTTCAAATCGACTAGCGGGAGGGCCAGAGACCCAGTACTTC. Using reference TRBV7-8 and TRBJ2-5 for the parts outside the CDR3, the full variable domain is GAGVSQSPRYKVAKRGQDVALRCDPISGHVSLFWYQQALGQGPEFLTYFQNEAQLDKSGLPSDRFFAERPEGSVSTLKIQRTQQEDSAVYLCASSSNRLAGGPETQYFGPGTRLLVL.

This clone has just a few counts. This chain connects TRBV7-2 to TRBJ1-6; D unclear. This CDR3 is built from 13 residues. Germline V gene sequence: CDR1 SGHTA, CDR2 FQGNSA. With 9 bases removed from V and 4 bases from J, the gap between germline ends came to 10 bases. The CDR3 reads CASGASYNSPLHF. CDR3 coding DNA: TGTGCCAGTGGAGCCTCTTATAATTCACCCCTCCACTTT.

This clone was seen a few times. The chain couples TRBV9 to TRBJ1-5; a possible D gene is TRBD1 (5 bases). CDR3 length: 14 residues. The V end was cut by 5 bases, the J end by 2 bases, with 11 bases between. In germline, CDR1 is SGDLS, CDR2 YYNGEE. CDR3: CASSTGGGNQPQHF. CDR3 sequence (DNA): TGTGCCAGCAGTACCGGGGGGGGCAATCAGCCCCAGCATTTT.

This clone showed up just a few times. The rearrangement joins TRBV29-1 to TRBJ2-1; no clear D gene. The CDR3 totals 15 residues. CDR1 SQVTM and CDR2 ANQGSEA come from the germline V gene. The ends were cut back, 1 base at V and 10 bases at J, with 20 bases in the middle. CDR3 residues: CSVEAPNRAGKEQFF. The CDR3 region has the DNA TGCAGCGTTGAAGCTCCTAATCGGGCAGGAAAGGAGCAGTTCTTC.

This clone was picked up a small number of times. This CDR3 is CASSKGGEEQFF. For the CDR3, the DNA is TGTGCCAGCAGCAAGGGCGGTGAGGAGCAGTTCTTC. The chain is built from TRBV5-4 and TRBJ2-1; D unclear. In germline, CDR1 is SGHNT, CDR2 YYREEE (reference sequence). With 4 bases removed from V and 10 bases from J, the gap between germline ends came to 12 bases. This CDR3 is 12 amino acids long.

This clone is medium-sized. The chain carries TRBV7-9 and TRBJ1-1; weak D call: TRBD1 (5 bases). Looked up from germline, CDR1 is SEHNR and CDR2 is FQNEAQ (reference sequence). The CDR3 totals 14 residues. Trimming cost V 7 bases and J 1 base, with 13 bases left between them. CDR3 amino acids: CASMGPMRNTEAFF. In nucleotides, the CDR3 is TGTGCCAGCATGGGGCCTATGAGGAACACTGAAGCTTTCTTT.

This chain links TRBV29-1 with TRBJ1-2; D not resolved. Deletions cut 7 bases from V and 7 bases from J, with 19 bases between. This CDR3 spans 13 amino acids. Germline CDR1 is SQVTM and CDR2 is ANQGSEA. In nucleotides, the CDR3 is TGCAGCGCGGTCTGGGGAGGAGAGTCTGGCTACACCTTC. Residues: CSAVWGGESGYTF.

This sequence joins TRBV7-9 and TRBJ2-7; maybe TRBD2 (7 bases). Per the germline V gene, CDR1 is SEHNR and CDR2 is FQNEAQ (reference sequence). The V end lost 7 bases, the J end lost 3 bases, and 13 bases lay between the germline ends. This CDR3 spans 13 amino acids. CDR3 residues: CASKAGTHYEQYF. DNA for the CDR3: TGTGCCAGCAAAGCGGGGACACACTACGAGCAGTACTTC.

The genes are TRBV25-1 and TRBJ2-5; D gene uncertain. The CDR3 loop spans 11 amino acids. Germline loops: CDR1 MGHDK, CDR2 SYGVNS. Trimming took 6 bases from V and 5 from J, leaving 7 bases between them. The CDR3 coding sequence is TGTGCCAGCAGCGGCTGGGAGACCCAGTACTTC. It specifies CASSGWETQYF.